This paragraph covers one T cell receptor (beta chain) sequence. In the original analysis: Researchers report that nucleated cell counts were estimated from reference gene primer amplification. Only in-frame clones appear in the TCRdb table, and some are missing; sequencing was by immunoSEQ multiplex PCR. V, J and clone size are those of that table, while D and trimming were read from the DNA. This table holds roughly 76,000 clones, about four fifths found once. Germline V gene data show CDR1 as GTSNPN and CDR2 as SVGIG (reference sequence). The ends lost 2 bases at V and 0 bases at J; junction bases unmatched: 8. The CDR3 runs 17 residues. The sample originates from a study of blood T cell repertoires in COVID-19. As for the study in general: Nucleic acid was either cDNA or gDNA, and it came from T cells, B-cell-depleted T cells, or PBMCs.

The specimen sequenced was peripheral blood. This sequence was found in a woman aged 65 to 85 with acute or convalescent COVID-19. V gene TRBV30 combines with J gene TRBJ2-7; 12 positions agree with TRBD2. CDR3 in DNA: TGTGCCTGGAGTAGGCTAGCGGGAGGGCCAAGCTCCTACGAGCAGTACTTC. Its protein is CAWSRLAGGPSSYEQYF.